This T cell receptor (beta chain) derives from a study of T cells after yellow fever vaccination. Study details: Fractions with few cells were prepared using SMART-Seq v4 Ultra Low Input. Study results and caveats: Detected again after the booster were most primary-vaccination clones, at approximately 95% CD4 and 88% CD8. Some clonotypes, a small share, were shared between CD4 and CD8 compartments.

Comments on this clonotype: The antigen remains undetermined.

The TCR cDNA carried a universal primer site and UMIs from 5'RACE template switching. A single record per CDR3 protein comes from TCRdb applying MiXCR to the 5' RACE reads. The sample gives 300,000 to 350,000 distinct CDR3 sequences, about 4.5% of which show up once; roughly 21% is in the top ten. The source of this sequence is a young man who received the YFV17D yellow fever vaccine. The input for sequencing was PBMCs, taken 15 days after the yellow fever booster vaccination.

CDR3 DNA: TGCGCCAGCAGCCAGGGGGGGCGCAGGGGGCACACCGGGGAGCTGTTTTTT. Its translation is CASSQGGRRGHTGELFF. The rearrangement joins TRBV4-1 to TRBJ2-2; D is possibly TRBD1 (8 bases). This CDR3 has 17 residues. V gave up 3 bases and J gave up 3 bases, with 17 bases separating them. Germline-derived CDR1 and CDR2 are MGHRA and YSYEKL.